The present T cell receptor beta chain was sequenced within a study of technical replicates of blood from a handful of donors. V lost 2 bases to trimming and J lost 11 bases; unmatched junction nucleotides: 8. The CDR3 totals 13 residues. Per germline, CDR1 SGDLS and CDR2 YYNGEE. The protocol was immunoSEQ multiplex PCR, while the TCRdb copy is restricted to in-frame clones and leaves out a portion. The sample carries some 80,000 clones, around 92% recorded once. Sample: T cells isolated from PBMCs. The source is a human donor in good health. The rearrangement links TRBV9 to TRBJ1-1; 8 bases map to TRBD1. CDR3 sequence: CASSVTGGNEAFF. CDR3 sequence (DNA): TGTGCCAGCAGCGTCACAGGGGGAAATGAGGCTTTCTTT.